The 23 T cell receptor beta chains listed next were all sequenced from one sample in a study of blood T cells in healthy people across ages. Sample-barcoded 5' priming and a J-beta primer mix drove a second PCR of about 7 to 12 cycles. TCRdb redid the calling of the 5' RACE reads with MiXCR, one entry per CDR3 protein. The sample has around 1.7 million distinct CDR3 sequences, roughly 28% seen once. The specimen was blood. All receptors derive from a woman aged 25-40 years in good health.

The rearrangement links TRBV20-1 to TRBJ2-5; no clear D. Germline values: CDR1 DFQATT, CDR2 SNEGSKA (reference sequence). Deletions cut 6 bases from V and 5 bases from J, with 31 bases between. The CDR3 loop spans 18 amino acids. The CDR3 DNA reads as TGCAGTGCCTCAAATGGTGACTCCGATATATTCATGCAGGAGACCCAGTACTTC. Protein sequence: CSASNGDSDIFMQETQYF.

This clonotype was seen a few times. The chain has TRBV11-1 and TRBJ2-4; D unresolved. The CDR3 covers 13 residues. V lost 8 bases to trimming and J lost 5 bases, with 13 bases between them. Germline CDR1 is SGHAT and CDR2 is FQDESV (reference sequence). The CDR3 DNA sequence: TGTGCCAGCCGGTTTGGGTTACAAAACATTCAGTACTTC. The encoded protein is CASRFGLQNIQYF.

This clonotype occurred a few times. This chain's CDR3 is CASSPGSGSVETQYF. Written as DNA, the CDR3 is TGTGCCAGCTCACCAGGTAGCGGGAGTGTGGAGACCCAGTACTTC. The chain employs TRBV18 and TRBJ2-5, with 9 bases matching TRBD2. Germline-derived CDR1 and CDR2 are KGHSH and LQKENI. Germline trimming cut 2 bases from V and 5 bases from J; bases unmatched to any gene: 6. The CDR3 totals 15 residues.

This clonotype was found a few times. The chain recombines TRBV10-3 with TRBJ2-5, with D perhaps matching TRBD2 (5 bases). With the DNA end fitting TRBJ2-7 better, the J assignment may be wrong. The CDR3 is made up of 15 amino acids. The germline gives CDR1 ENHRY, CDR2 SYGVKD. The DNA for the CDR3 is TGTGCCATCAGTGAGTTCGGGAAGGAGGACTACGAGCAGTACTTC. Translating gives CAISEFGKEDYEQYF.

This clonotype has just a few counts. V gene TRBV2 combines with J gene TRBJ2-5; D is unclear. The J call may be in error: the DNA end matches TRBJ2-7 better. CDR3 size: 11 residues. Germline V gives CDR1 SNHLY, CDR2 FYNNEI. The CDR3 sequence is CASRSQYEQYF. For the CDR3, the DNA is TGTGCCAGCAGGTCCCAGTACGAGCAGTACTTC.

This clonotype occurred a few times. One junction end does not reproduce the germline sequence, and a read error may be involved. J is TRBJ1-6 and V is TRBV12-3 or TRBV12-4; D may be TRBD1 (5 bases). The CDR3 has 15 residues. The CDR3 DNA reads as TGTGCCAGCAGTCCGAGATCGACAGTGTGGTCACCCCCCCACTTT. It yields the protein CASSPRSTVWSPPHF.

The rearrangement joins TRBV11-2 to TRBJ2-1; TRBD2 might be the D (6 bases). The length of the CDR3 is 14 residues. Trimming took off 5 bases at V and 9 bases at J, with 17 bases between the two ends. Germline values: CDR1 SGHAT, CDR2 FQNNGV. The CDR3 DNA sequence: TGTGCCAGCAGCCCCAGCGGCCTAGCGATTGAGCAGTTCTTC. Protein: CASSPSGLAIEQFF. Full variable domain (outside the CDR3, taken from reference TRBV11-2 and TRBJ2-1): EAGVAQSPRYKIIEKRQSVAFWCNPISGHATLYWYQQILGQGPKLLIQFQNNGVVDDSQLPKDRFSAERLKGVDSTLKIQPAKLEDSAVYLCASSPSGLAIEQFFGPGTRLTVL.

This clonotype was picked up a small number of times. The chain recombines TRBV5-1 with TRBJ2-1; D possibly corresponds to TRBD2 (5 bases). The CDR3 length is 17 residues. Trimming took off 0 bases at V and 9 bases at J, with 22 bases between the two ends. Germline assignment: CDR1 SGHRS and CDR2 YFSETQ. The CDR3 sequence: CASSLDRVGRGYGEQFF. The DNA for the CDR3 is TGCGCCAGCAGCTTGGACCGGGTTGGCCGGGGTTACGGTGAGCAGTTCTTC.

The table lists this clonotype with many counts. This chain joins TRBV15 and TRBJ2-7; the match to TRBD1 covers 10 bases. Germline loops: CDR1 LNHNV, CDR2 YYDKDF (reference sequence). Unmatched junction bases numbered 6, after V lost 2 bases and J lost 5 bases. The CDR3 has 15 residues. This chain's CDR3 is CATSRKGTGANEQYF. DNA of the CDR3: TGTGCCACCAGCAGAAAAGGGACAGGGGCTAACGAGCAGTACTTC. The full variable domain, with the rest looked up from reference TRBV15 and TRBJ2-7, is DAMVIQNPRYQVTQFGKPVTLSCSQTLNHNVMYWYQQKSSQAPKLLFHYYDKDFNNEADTPDNFQSRRPNTSFCFLDIRSPGLGDTAMYLCATSRKGTGANEQYFGPGTRLTVT.

This clonotype was detected ten times or more. V gene TRBV6-1 combines with J gene TRBJ2-6; weak D call: TRBD2 (5 bases). In germline, CDR1 is MNHNS, CDR2 SASEGT. CDR3 length: 13 residues. With 6 bases removed from V and 4 bases from J, the gap between germline ends came to 7 bases. CDR3 bases: TGTGCCAGCAGACTAGGGGGGGCCAACGTCCTGACTTTC. Protein sequence: CASRLGGANVLTF.

This clonotype was seen more than once but under ten times. The chain links TRBV20-1 to TRBJ2-1; maybe TRBD1 (5 bases). Germline assignment: CDR1 DFQATT and CDR2 SNEGSKA (reference sequence). This CDR3 region has 15 residues. V lost 0 bases to trimming and J lost 5 bases, with 14 bases between them. CDR3 loop: CSARDREERDNEQFF. As DNA, the CDR3 is TGCAGTGCTAGAGACAGGGAAGAAAGGGACAATGAGCAGTTCTTC.

This chain links TRBV28 with TRBJ1-5, with D possibly matching TRBD1 (6 bases). Germline assignment: CDR1 MDHEN and CDR2 SYDVKM. CDR3 length: 12 amino acids. V lost 8 bases and J 7 bases, leaving 12 bases between the germline ends. The CDR3 DNA is TGTGCCAGCGAAGAAGGGGGGCAGCCCCAGCATTTT. Translation: CASEEGGQPQHF.

The CDR3 here is CASSQVKGGYTF. The CDR3 DNA sequence: TGCGCCAGCAGCCAAGTTAAGGGTGGCTACACCTTC. This chain links TRBV4-1 with TRBJ1-2; D ambiguous. V was pared by 1 base and J by 7 bases, with 7 bases between. The CDR3 consists of 12 residues. Germline CDR1 MGHRA, CDR2 YSYEKL.

This chain links TRBV7-9 with TRBJ1-2; D is undetermined. The CDR3 length is 14 residues. Germline loops: CDR1 SEHNR, CDR2 FQNEAQ (reference sequence). Trimming pared 2 bases from V and 9 bases from J, leaving 16 bases between. For the CDR3, the DNA is TGTGCCAGCAGCTTACTAGGGCCCCAAGGAAGCTACACCTTC. Its protein product is CASSLLGPQGSYTF.

This clonotype was seen only a few times. One junction end does not reproduce the germline sequence, and a read error may be involved. The chain couples TRBV18 to TRBJ2-6; weak D call: TRBD1 (5 bases). CDR1 is KGHSH and CDR2 is LQKENI in the germline V gene. CDR3 size: 13 residues. This CDR3 is CASSFPGANVRTF. In DNA, the CDR3 is TGTGCCAGCTCCTTTCCTGGGGCCAACGTCCGGACTTTC.

This clonotype was found a few times. The chain uses TRBV27 and TRBJ2-5, with TRBD1 identical over 10 bases. In germline, CDR1 is MNHEY, CDR2 SMNVEV (reference sequence). V gave up 7 bases and J gave up 1 base; unmatched junction bases: 9. There are 16 residues in the CDR3. CDR3 in amino acids: CASKTGTGESQETQYF. CDR3 DNA sequence: TGTGCCAGCAAAACCGGGACAGGGGAGTCCCAAGAGACCCAGTACTTC.

This clonotype was observed a handful of times. This chain connects TRBV6-1 to TRBJ1-2, with 8 bases aligning to TRBD1. The junction had 21 bases not matched to a gene; V was cut back by 7 bases and J by 8 bases. This CDR3 region has 17 residues. The germline gives CDR1 MNHNS, CDR2 SASEGT. CDR3 protein: CASTHRGRETGRRGYTF. The CDR3 DNA sequence: TGTGCCAGCACTCACAGGGGGAGAGAGACAGGGCGACGCGGCTACACCTTC.

This clonotype was observed a few times. This rearrangement joins TRBV18 to TRBJ2-5; D is uncertain. This CDR3 comprises 12 residues. Trimming pared 3 bases from V and 3 bases from J, leaving 5 bases between. Germline values: CDR1 KGHSH, CDR2 LQKENI. The CDR3 here is CASSPRKETQYF. The CDR3 DNA is TGTGCCAGCTCACCCCGAAAAGAGACCCAGTACTTC.

This clonotype occurred a few times. The J gene is TRBJ2-1, the V gene TRBV12-5; 9 bases align to TRBD1. This CDR3 is built from 14 residues. Trimming took 1 base from V and 8 from J; bases not matched to a gene: 3. Looked up from germline, CDR1 is LGHNT and CDR2 is FRNRAP. The CDR3 nucleotides are TGTGCTAGTGGTTTGGGGACAGGGGACTATGAGCAGTTCTTC. It yields the protein CASGLGTGDYEQFF.

The chain carries TRBV5-5 and TRBJ2-2; 8 bases fit TRBD2. Germline V gene data show CDR1 as SGHKS and CDR2 as YYEKEE (reference sequence). V lost 6 bases, J lost 4 bases, and 17 bases stayed unmatched. CDR3 size: 18 residues. CDR3 sequence (DNA): TGTGCCAGCACCGGGACTAGTGGGAGGGAGATGAGCACCGGGGAGCTGTTTTTT. Its protein is CASTGTSGREMSTGELFF.

The genes are TRBV10-2 and TRBJ2-1; D ambiguous. V dropped 10 bases and J dropped 5 bases, with 12 bases sitting between them. The CDR3 consists of 12 residues. Germline loops: CDR1 WSHSY, CDR2 SAAADI. The CDR3 loop is CATHTQNNEQFF. In DNA, the CDR3 is TGCGCCACCCATACTCAAAACAATGAGCAGTTCTTC.

The table lists this clonotype with many counts. The CDR3 sequence: CASSHDTGVPYEQYF. The CDR3 DNA is TGCGCCAGCAGCCACGACACCGGGGTACCCTACGAGCAGTACTTC. The chain combines TRBV4-1 with TRBJ2-7, with D maybe TRBD2 (5 bases). Germline loops: CDR1 MGHRA, CDR2 YSYEKL. The CDR3 totals 15 residues. V lost 3 bases and J 2 bases, leaving 14 bases between the germline ends.

The chain has TRBV18 and TRBJ2-7, with a possible D match to TRBD2 (5 bases). Germline loops: CDR1 KGHSH, CDR2 LQKENI. The CDR3 consists of 13 residues. V shed 5 bases and J shed 6 bases, with 14 bases lying between them. In DNA form, the CDR3 reads TGTGCCAGCTCATCGGGCCCCGCGGGCGAGCAGTACTTC. Translating it yields CASSSGPAGEQYF.